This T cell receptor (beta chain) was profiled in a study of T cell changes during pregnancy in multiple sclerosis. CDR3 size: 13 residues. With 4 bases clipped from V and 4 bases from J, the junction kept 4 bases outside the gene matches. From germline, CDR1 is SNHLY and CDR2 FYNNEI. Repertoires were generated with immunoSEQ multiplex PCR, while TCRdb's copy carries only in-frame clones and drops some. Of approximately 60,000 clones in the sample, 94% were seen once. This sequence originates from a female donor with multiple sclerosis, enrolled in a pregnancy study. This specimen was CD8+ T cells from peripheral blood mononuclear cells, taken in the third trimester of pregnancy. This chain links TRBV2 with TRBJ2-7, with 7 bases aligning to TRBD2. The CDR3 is CASSAWGGYEQYF. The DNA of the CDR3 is TGTGCCAGCAGTGCGTGGGGGGGGTACGAGCAGTACTTC.